This passage covers 15 T cell receptor beta chains from one sample sequenced in a study of chemoradiotherapy in HPV16-positive cancers (dated by TCRdb to 2021 to 2024). Libraries were made using the immunoSEQ multiplex PCR assay. In TCRdb, the immuneACCESS table is reduced to in-frame sequences with V and J assigned. These tables do not hold every clone; where another copy was compared, an unresolved V gene accounts for under half, and the others remain unexplained. In all, the sample holds several thousand clones, and roughly 90% of those were seen once. 3% to 3.5% of the sample goes to the ten largest clones. The starting material was tumor tissue, obtained from a patient who underwent chemoradiotherapy. These receptors were taken from a human donor with HPV-associated anogenital cancer.

This chain connects TRBV6-6 to TRBJ2-1; a weak D match, TRBD1 (7 bases). CDR3 length: 15 amino acids. Germline V gives CDR1 MNHNY, CDR2 SVGAGI (reference sequence). V was pared by 2 bases and J by 9 bases, with 17 bases between. The CDR3 spells CASSYRAGGKGEQFF. CDR3 coding DNA: TGTGCCAGCAGTTACCGGGCAGGGGGGAAGGGTGAGCAGTTCTTC.

This chain joins TRBV5-6 and TRBJ2-7; D may match TRBD1 or TRBD2 (7 bases each). V was cut by 4 bases and J by 4 bases, with 18 bases left in between. In germline, CDR1 is SGHDT, CDR2 YYEEEE. CDR3 length: 15 residues. The CDR3 nucleotides read TGTGCCAGCAGCGTCGTAAACAGGGGAGGGTACGAGCAGTACGTC. It specifies CASSVVNRGGYEQYV.

The rearrangement uses TRBV5-6 and TRBJ1-2, with D hard to call. Looked up from germline, CDR1 is SGHDT and CDR2 is YYEEEE. CDR3 length: 14 residues. The V end lost 3 bases, the J end lost 5 bases, and 14 bases lay between the germline ends. The CDR3 protein is CASSWVGMVYGYTF. The CDR3 coding sequence is TGTGCCAGCAGCTGGGTGGGGATGGTGTATGGCTACACCTTC.

The rearrangement joins TRBV9 to TRBJ1-2; 8 positions match TRBD1. The CDR3 is 14 residues long. Germline values: CDR1 SGDLS, CDR2 YYNGEE. V was pared by 3 bases and J by 8 bases, with 9 bases of the junction left unmatched. Here the CDR3 DNA reads TGTGCCAGCAGCGGCAGTGACAGGGGTTGGGGCTACACCTTC. Encoded protein: CASSGSDRGWGYTF.

The CDR3 protein is CASSLSGQGLSTEAFF. CDR3 coding DNA: TGTGCCAGCAGCTTGTCAGGACAGGGGTTGAGCACTGAAGCTTTCTTT. This chain uses TRBV5-6 with TRBJ1-1, with 9 bases matching TRBD1. Germline assignment: CDR1 SGHDT and CDR2 YYEEEE. J was trimmed by 4 bases and V by 1 base; bases with no gene match: 8. This CDR3 has 16 residues.

In this sample, this clone turned up once. This chain uses TRBV28 with TRBJ2-7; the D gene is possibly TRBD1 (5 bases). V dropped 8 bases and J dropped 6 bases, with 17 bases sitting between them. The CDR3 is made up of 13 amino acids. CDR1 and CDR2 from the germline V gene are MDHEN and SYDVKM. CDR3 in amino acids: CASRSGLQGEQYV. DNA of the CDR3: TGTGCCAGCCGATCCGGGCTCCAGGGCGAGCAGTACGTC.

This chain links TRBV7-3 with TRBJ2-6; tentative D call: TRBD2 (5 bases). V was cut by 5 bases and J by 0 bases, with 8 bases left in between. CDR3 length equals 15 residues. CDR1 is SGHTA, CDR2 FQGTGA, per germline. The CDR3 sequence is CASSPTSSGANVLTF. The CDR3 bases are TGTGCCAGCAGCCCAACTAGCTCTGGGGCCAACGTCCTGACTTTC. Variable domain in full (rest from reference TRBV7-3 and TRBJ2-6): GAGVSQTPSNKVTEKGKYVELRCDPISGHTALYWYRQSLGQGPEFLIYFQGTGAADDSGLPNDRFFAVRPEGSVSTLKIQRTERGDSAVYLCASSPTSSGANVLTFGAGSRLTVL.

The chain uses TRBV30 and TRBJ1-1; D uncertain. From germline, CDR1 is GTSNPN and CDR2 SVGIG (reference sequence). This CDR3 is 15 amino acids long. V lost 0 bases and J 0 bases, leaving 11 bases between the germline ends. The CDR3 coding sequence is TGTGCCTGGAGTGTATTTCAGAGAATGAACACTGAAGCTTTCTTT. It translates to CAWSVFQRMNTEAFF.

This rearrangement joins TRBV18 to TRBJ2-7; D remains ambiguous. This CDR3 is 12 amino acids long. CDR1 and CDR2 (germline): KGHSH, LQKENI. V was shortened by 5 bases and J by 7 bases, with 12 bases between the two germline ends. The CDR3 nucleotides read TGTGCCAGCTCAGTATCGGTGTATGAGCAGTACTTC. Its protein product is CASSVSVYEQYF.

The CDR3 bases are TGTGCCTGGAGTGTACTGAGAGGAATAAGTGAAAAACTGTTTTTT. Encoded protein: CAWSVLRGISEKLFF. The rearrangement joins TRBV30 to TRBJ1-4; the D is unclear. Between the trimmed V and J ends, which lost 0 bases and 7 bases, there was a span of 15 bases. Germline V CDR1 and CDR2: GTSNPN, SVGIG (reference sequence). The CDR3 is 15 residues long.

This chain uses TRBV28 with TRBJ2-3; D remains unclear. V was clipped by 2 bases and J by 0 bases, with 3 bases between them. Per germline, CDR1 MDHEN and CDR2 SYDVKM. The CDR3 covers 13 residues. The CDR3 spells CASSLKSTDTQYF. The CDR3 DNA reads TGTGCCAGCAGTTTAAAGAGCACAGATACGCAGTATTTT.

This clone occurred once. This sequence joins TRBV7-2 and TRBJ1-6; 7 nucleotides match TRBD1. The CDR3 spans 15 residues. V was pared by 6 bases and J by 7 bases, with 9 bases of the junction left unmatched. Germline lookup yields CDR1 SGHTA and CDR2 FQGNSA. CDR3 protein: CASSEWGQRNSPLHF. CDR3 nucleotide sequence: TGTGCCAGCAGTGAATGGGGACAGAGGAATTCACCCCTCCACTTT.

This chain uses TRBV30 with TRBJ2-1; D is unresolved. CDR3 length equals 16 residues. V was trimmed by 0 bases and J by 0 bases, leaving 12 bases between them. Germline lookup yields CDR1 GTSNPN and CDR2 SVGIG (reference sequence). The CDR3: CAWSVPGVSSYNEQFF. CDR3 nucleotide sequence: TGTGCCTGGAGTGTACCTGGCGTGAGCTCCTACAATGAGCAGTTCTTC.

The chain uses TRBV5-8 and TRBJ2-7; D is uncertain. This CDR3 contains 16 residues. Trimming removed 0 bases at V and 0 bases at J, with 13 bases between. CDR1 and CDR2 (germline): SGHTS, YDEGEE. The CDR3 spells CASSLELGRSSYEQYV. Here the CDR3 DNA reads TGTGCCAGCAGCTTGGAATTGGGCCGAAGCTCCTACGAGCAGTACGTC.

The chain is built from TRBV15 and TRBJ2-5; possibly TRBD1 for D (6 bases). Germline V gene lookup returns CDR1 LNHNV and CDR2 YYDKDF (reference sequence). Trimming stripped 0 bases from V and 3 bases from J, with 14 bases between. The CDR3 consists of 16 residues. In DNA form, the CDR3 reads TGTGCCACCAGCAGAGAAGCAACAGGGAATAAAGAGACCCAGTACTTC. Its translation: CATSREATGNKETQYF.